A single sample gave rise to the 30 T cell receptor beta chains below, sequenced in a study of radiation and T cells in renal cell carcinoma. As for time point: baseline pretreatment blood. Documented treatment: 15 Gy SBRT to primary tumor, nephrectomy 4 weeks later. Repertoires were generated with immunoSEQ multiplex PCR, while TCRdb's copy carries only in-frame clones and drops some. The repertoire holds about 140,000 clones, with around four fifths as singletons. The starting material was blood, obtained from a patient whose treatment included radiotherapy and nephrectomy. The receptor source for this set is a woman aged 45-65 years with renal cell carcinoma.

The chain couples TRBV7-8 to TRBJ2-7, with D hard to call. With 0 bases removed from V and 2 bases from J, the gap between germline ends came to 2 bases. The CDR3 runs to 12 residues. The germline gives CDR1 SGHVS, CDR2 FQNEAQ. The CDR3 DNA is TGTGCCAGCAGCTTAGCGGCCTACGAGCAGTACTTC. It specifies CASSLAAYEQYF.

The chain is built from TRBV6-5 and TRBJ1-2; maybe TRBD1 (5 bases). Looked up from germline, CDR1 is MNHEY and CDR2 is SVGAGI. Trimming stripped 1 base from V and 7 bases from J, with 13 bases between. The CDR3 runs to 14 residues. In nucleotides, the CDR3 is TGTGCCAGCAGTTACTTCGTTGGGACCCCTGGCTACACCTTC. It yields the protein CASSYFVGTPGYTF.

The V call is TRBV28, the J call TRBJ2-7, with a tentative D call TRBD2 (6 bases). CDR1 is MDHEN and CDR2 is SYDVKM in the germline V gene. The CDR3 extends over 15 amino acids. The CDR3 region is CAVRQQAGTPYEQYF. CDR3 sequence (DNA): TGTGCGGTTCGTCAACAGGCGGGAACCCCCTACGAGCAGTACTTC.

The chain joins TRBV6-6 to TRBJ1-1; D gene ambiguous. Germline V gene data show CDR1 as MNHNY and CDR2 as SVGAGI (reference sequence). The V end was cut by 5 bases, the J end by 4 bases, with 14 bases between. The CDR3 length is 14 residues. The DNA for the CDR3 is TGTGCCAGCAGTGGCCCCGATGTGGGCACTGAAGCTTTCTTT. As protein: CASSGPDVGTEAFF.

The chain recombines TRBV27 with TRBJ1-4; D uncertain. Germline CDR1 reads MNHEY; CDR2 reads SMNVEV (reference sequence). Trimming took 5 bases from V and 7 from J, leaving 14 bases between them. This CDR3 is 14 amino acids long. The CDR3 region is CASSGGPLGEKLFF. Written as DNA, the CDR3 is TGTGCCAGCAGTGGCGGGCCCTTGGGTGAAAAACTGTTTTTT.

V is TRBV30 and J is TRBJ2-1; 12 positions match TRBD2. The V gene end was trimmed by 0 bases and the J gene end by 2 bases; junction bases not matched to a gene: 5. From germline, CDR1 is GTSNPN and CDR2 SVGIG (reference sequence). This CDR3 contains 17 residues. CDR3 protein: CAWSVHASGGAYNEQFF. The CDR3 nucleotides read TGTGCCTGGAGTGTACATGCTAGCGGGGGGGCCTACAATGAGCAGTTCTTC.

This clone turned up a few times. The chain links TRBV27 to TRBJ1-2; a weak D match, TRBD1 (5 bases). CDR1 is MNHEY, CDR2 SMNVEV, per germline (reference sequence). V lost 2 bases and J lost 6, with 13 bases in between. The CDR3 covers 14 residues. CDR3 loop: CASSLNPGLHGYTF. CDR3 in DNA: TGTGCCAGCAGTTTAAATCCAGGGTTACATGGCTACACCTTC.

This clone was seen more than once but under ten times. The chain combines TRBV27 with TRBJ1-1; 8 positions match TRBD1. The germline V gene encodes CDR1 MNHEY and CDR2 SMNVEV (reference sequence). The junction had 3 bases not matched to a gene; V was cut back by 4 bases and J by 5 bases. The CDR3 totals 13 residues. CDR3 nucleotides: TGTGCCAGCAGTTGGACAGGGAGGACTGAAGCTTTCTTT. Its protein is CASSWTGRTEAFF.

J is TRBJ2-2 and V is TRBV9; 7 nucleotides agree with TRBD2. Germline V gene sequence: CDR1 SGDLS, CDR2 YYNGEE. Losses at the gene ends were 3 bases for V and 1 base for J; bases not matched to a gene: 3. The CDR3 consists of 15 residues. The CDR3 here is CASSGGGRNTGELFF. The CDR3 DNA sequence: TGTGCCAGCAGCGGTGGCGGGAGGAACACCGGGGAGCTGTTTTTT.

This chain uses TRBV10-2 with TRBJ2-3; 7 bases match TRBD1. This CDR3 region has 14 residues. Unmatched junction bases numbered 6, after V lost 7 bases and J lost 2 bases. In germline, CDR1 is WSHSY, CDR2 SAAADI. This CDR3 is CASNPGTDTDTQYF. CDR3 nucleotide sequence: TGCGCCAGCAACCCCGGGACAGACACAGATACGCAGTATTTT.

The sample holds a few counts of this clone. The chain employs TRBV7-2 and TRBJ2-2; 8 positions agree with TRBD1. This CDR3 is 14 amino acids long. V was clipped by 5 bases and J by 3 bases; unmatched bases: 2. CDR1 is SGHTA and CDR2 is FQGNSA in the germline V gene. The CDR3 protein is CASSEGQDTGELFF. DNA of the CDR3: TGTGCCAGCAGCGAGGGACAGGACACCGGGGAGCTGTTTTTT.

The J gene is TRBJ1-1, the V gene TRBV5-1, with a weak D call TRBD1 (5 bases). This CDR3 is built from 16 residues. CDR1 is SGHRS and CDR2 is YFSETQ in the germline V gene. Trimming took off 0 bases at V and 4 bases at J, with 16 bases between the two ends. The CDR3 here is CASSLAGGREGTEAFF. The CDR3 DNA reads TGCGCCAGCAGCTTGGCCGGCGGCAGGGAGGGCACTGAAGCTTTCTTT. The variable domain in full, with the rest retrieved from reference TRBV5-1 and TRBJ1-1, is KAGVTQTPRYLIKTRGQQVTLSCSPISGHRSVSWYQQTPGQGLQFLFEYFSETQRNKGNFPGRFSGRQFSNSRSEMNVSTLELGDSALYLCASSLAGGREGTEAFFGQGTRLTVV.

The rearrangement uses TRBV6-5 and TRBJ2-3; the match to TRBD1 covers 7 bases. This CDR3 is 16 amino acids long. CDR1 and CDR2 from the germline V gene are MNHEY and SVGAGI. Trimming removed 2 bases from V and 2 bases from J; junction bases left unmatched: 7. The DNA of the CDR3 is TGTGCCAGCAGTTACCAACAGGGGTATTCCACAGATACGCAGTATTTT. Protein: CASSYQQGYSTDTQYF.

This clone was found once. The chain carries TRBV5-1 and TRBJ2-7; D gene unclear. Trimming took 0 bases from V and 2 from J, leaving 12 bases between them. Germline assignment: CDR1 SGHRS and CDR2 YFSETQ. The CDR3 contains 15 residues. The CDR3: CASSLALARAYEQYF. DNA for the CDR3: TGCGCCAGCAGCTTGGCGCTCGCTCGGGCCTACGAGCAGTACTTC.

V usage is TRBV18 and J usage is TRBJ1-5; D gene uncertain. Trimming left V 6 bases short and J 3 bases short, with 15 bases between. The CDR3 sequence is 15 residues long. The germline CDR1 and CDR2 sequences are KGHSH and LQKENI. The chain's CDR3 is CASSLTSGVNQPQHF. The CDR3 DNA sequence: TGTGCCAGCTCCTTAACCTCTGGGGTCAATCAGCCCCAGCATTTT.

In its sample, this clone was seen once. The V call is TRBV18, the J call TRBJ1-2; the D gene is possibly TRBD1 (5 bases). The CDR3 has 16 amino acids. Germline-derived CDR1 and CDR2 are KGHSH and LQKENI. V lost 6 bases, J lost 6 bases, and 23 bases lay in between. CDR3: CASSPMSREVTNGYTF. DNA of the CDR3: TGTGCCAGCTCCCCGATGAGCAGGGAGGTAACTAATGGCTACACCTTC.

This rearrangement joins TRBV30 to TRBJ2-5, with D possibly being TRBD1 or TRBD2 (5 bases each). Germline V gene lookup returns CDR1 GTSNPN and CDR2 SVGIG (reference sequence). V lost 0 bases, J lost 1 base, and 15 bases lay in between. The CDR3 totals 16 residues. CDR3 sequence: CAWSVGNGAIQETQYF. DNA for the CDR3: TGTGCCTGGAGTGTCGGAAACGGGGCGATCCAAGAGACCCAGTACTTC.

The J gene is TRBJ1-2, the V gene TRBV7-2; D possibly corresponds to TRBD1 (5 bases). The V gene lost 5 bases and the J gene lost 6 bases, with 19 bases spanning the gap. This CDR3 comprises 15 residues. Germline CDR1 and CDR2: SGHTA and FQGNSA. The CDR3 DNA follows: TGTGCCAGCAGCCCGTACCCTAGGCGGGGGAATGGCTACACCTTC. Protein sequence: CASSPYPRRGNGYTF. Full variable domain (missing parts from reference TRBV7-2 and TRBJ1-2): GAGVSQSPSNKVTEKGKDVELRCDPISGHTALYWYRQSLGQGLEFLIYFQGNSAPDKSGLPSDRFSAERTGGSVSTLTIQRTQQEDSAVYLCASSPYPRRGNGYTFGSGTRLTVV.

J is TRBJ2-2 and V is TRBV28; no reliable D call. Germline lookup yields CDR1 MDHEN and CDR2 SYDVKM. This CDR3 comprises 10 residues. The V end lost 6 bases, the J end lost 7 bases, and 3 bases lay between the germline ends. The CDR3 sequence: CASRDGELFF. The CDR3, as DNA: TGTGCCAGCAGGGACGGGGAGCTGTTTTTT. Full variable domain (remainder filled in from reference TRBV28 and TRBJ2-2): DVKVTQSSRYLVKRTGEKVFLECVQDMDHENMFWYRQDPGLGLRLIYFSYDVKMKEKGDIPEGYSVSREKKERFSLILESASTNQTSMYLCASRDGELFFGEGSRLTVL.

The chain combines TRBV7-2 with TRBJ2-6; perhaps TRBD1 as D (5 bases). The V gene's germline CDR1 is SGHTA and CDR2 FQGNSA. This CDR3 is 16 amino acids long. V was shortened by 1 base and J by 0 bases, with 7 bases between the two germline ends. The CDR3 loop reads CASSLGRASGANVLTF. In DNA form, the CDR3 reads TGTGCCAGCAGCTTAGGCAGGGCCTCTGGGGCCAACGTCCTGACTTTC.

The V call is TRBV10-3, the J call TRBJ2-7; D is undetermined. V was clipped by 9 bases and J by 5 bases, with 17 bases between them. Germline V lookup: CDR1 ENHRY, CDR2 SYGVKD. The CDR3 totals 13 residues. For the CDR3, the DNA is TGTGCCATGAGACGGGCAGGTAACGACGAGCAGTACTTC. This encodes CAMRRAGNDEQYF.

CDR3 DNA: TGTGCCAGCAGCCCCGCAGGGCTCAATCAGCCCCAGCATTTT. It is translated as CASSPAGLNQPQHF. This chain joins TRBV7-2 and TRBJ1-5; D is possibly TRBD1 (5 bases). Germline CDR1 and CDR2: SGHTA and FQGNSA. V lost 5 bases, J lost 3 bases, and 11 bases lay in between. This CDR3 is 14 amino acids long.

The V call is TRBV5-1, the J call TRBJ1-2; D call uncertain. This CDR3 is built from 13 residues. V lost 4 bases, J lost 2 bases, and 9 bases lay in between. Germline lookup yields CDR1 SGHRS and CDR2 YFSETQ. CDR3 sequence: CASSKGPNYGYTF. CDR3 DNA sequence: TGCGCCAGCAGCAAAGGACCGAACTATGGCTACACCTTC.

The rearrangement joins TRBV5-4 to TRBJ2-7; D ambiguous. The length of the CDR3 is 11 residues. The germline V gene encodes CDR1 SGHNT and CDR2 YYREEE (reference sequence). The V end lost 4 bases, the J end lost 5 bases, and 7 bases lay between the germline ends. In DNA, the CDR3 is TGTGCCAGCAGCAGTAGTAACGAGCAGTACTTC. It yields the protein CASSSSNEQYF.

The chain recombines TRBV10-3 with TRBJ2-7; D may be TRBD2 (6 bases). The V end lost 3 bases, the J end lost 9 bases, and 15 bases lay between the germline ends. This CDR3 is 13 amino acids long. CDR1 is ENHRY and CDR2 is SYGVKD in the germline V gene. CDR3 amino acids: CAISDPSGDGQYF. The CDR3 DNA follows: TGTGCCATCAGTGACCCTTCGGGGGATGGGCAGTACTTC.

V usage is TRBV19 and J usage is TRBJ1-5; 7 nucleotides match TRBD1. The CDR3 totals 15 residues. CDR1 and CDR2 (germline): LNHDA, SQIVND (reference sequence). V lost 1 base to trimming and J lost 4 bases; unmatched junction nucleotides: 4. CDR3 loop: CASSIGRQGNQPQHF. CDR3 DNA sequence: TGTGCCAGTAGTATAGGGAGACAGGGTAATCAGCCCCAGCATTTT. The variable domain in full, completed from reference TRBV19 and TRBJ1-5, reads DGGITQSPKYLFRKEGQNVTLSCEQNLNHDAMYWYRQDPGQGLRLIYYSQIVNDFQKGDIAEGYSVSREKKESFPLTVTSAQKNPTAFYLCASSIGRQGNQPQHFGDGTRLSIL.

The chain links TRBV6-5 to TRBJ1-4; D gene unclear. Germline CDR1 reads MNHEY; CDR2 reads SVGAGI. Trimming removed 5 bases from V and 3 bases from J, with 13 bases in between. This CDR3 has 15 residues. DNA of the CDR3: TGTGCCAGCAGTCGCTCAGGCTGGTCTAATGAAAAACTGTTTTTT. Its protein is CASSRSGWSNEKLFF.

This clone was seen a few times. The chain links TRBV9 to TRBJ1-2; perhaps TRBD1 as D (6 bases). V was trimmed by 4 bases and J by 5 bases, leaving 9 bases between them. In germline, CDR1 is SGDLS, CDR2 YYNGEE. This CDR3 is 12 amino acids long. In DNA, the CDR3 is TGTGCCAGCAGCTCAGGGGTTTATGGCTACACCTTC. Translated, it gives CASSSGVYGYTF.

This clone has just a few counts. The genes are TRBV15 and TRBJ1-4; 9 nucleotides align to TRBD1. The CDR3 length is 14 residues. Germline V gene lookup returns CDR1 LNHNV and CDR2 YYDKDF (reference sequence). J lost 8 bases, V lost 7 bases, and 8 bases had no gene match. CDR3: CATTRDRVNEKLFF. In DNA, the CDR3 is TGTGCCACCACCAGGGACAGGGTTAACGAAAAACTGTTTTTT.

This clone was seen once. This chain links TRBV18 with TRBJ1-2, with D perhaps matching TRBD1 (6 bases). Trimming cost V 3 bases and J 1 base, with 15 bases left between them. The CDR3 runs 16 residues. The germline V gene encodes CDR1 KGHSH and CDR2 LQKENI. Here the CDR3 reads CASSPSVQGINYGYTF. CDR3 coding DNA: TGTGCCAGCTCACCTTCAGTCCAGGGGATTAACTATGGCTACACCTTC.